This entry lists 5 T cell receptor beta chains sequenced from one sample in a study of human T cells and chemical hapten exposure. Specified time point: patch test 3, about 24 weeks after DPC sensitization. Treatment meaning: therapeutic diphenylcyclopropenone sensitization with weekly scalp DPC. Using its own MiXCR run on the RACE reads, TCRdb lists one record per CDR3 protein. The sample records tens of thousands of distinct CDR3 sequences, 9.5% to 11% being singletons. The sequencing used whole blood, collected in connection with sensitization to the hapten diphenylcyclopropenone (DPC). These receptors came from a woman in her twenties or thirties with alopecia areata. Some clones in this sample may be carry-over from other donors' samples.

This clonotype was seen at least ten times. V and J are TRBV5-4 and TRBJ2-5; D call uncertain. The V end lost 2 bases, the J end lost 5 bases, and 16 bases lay between the germline ends. The length of the CDR3 is 15 residues. Germline loops: CDR1 SGHNT, CDR2 YYREEE (reference sequence). CDR3 amino acids: CASSLVIDGSETQYF. In DNA, the CDR3 is TGTGCCAGCAGCTTAGTCATTGACGGTTCCGAGACCCAGTACTTC.

CDR3 amino acids: CASSQPRDRGRNTEAFF. CDR3 DNA sequence: TGCGCCAGCAGCCAGCCCCGGGACAGGGGGCGGAACACTGAAGCTTTCTTT. The J gene is TRBJ1-1, the V gene TRBV5-1, with 12 nucleotides matching TRBD1. The V segment lost 4 bases and the J segment 1 base; nucleotides outside the gene matches: 8. CDR1 SGHRS and CDR2 YFSETQ come from the germline V gene. The CDR3 contains 17 residues.

In this sample, this clonotype turned up many times. This chain links TRBV18 with TRBJ2-1, with 9 bases matching TRBD2. The CDR3 covers 14 residues. V gave up 8 bases and J gave up 0 bases; unmatched junction bases: 2. Germline CDR1 and CDR2: KGHSH and LQKENI. CDR3 in amino acids: CASRTSVSYNEQFF. Written as DNA, the CDR3 is TGTGCCAGCCGGACTAGCGTCTCCTACAATGAGCAGTTCTTC.

The CDR3 here is CASSPVGSDHGYTF. The CDR3 bases are TGTGCCAGCAGCCCCGTGGGGAGCGACCATGGCTACACCTTC. This chain uses TRBV5-6 with TRBJ1-2; no firm D call. The CDR3 loop spans 14 amino acids. CDR1 is SGHDT and CDR2 is YYEEEE in the germline V gene. V lost 4 bases and J 6 bases, leaving 16 bases between the germline ends.

V usage is TRBV12-3 or TRBV12-4 and J usage is TRBJ2-6; 10 bases are a match to TRBD1. Unmatched junction bases numbered 4, after V lost 5 bases and J lost 0 bases. The CDR3 runs to 17 residues. The CDR3 DNA follows: TGTGCCAGCAGTGCGGGACAGGGGATCTCTGGGGCCAACGTCCTGACTTTC. Its protein is CASSAGQGISGANVLTF.